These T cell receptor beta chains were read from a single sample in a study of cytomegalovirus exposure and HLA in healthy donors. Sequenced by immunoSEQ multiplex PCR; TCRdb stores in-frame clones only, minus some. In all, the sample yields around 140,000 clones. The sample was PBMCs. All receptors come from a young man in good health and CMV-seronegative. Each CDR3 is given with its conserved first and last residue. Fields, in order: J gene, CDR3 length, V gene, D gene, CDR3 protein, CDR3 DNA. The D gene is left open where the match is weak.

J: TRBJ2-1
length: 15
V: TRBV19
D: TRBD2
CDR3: CASSILAGGVNEQFF
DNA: TGTGCCAGTAGCATACTAGCGGGAGGAGTTAATGAGCAGTTCTTC

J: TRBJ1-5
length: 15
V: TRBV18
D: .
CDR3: CASSPSAQINQPQHF
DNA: TGTGCCAGCTCACCTTCGGCACAGATCAATCAGCCCCAGCATTTT

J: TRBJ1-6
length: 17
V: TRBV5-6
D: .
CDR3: CASSLGEVRRINSPLHF
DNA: TGTGCCAGCAGCTTGGGGGAGGTGAGACGGATAAATTCACCCCTCCACTTT

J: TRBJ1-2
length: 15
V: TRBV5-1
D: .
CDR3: CASSLAGGEKGRYTF
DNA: TGCGCCAGCAGCTTGGCCGGGGGTGAAAAGGGGCGCTACACCTTC

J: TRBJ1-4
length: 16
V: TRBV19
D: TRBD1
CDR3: CASMAYRGATNEKLFF
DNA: TGTGCCAGTATGGCGTACAGGGGCGCAACTAATGAAAAACTGTTTTTT

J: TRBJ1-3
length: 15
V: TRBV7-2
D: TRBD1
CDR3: CASRRGQAFGNTIYF
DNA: TGTGCCAGCAGACGTGGACAGGCGTTTGGAAACACCATATATTTT

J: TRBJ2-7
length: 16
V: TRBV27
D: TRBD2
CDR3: CASSTLTSGGAYEQYF
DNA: TGTGCCAGCAGCACCCTGACTAGCGGGGGGGCCTACGAGCAGTACTTC

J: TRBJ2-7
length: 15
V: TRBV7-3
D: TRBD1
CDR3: CASGLTGTATYEQYF
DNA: TGTGCCAGCGGTCTAACCGGGACAGCTACCTACGAGCAGTACTTC

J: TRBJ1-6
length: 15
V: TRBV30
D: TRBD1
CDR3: CAWRKTGVHNSPLHF
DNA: TGTGCCTGGAGGAAGACAGGGGTACATAATTCACCCCTCCACTTT

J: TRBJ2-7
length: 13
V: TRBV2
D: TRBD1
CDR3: CASKVAGGNEQYF
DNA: TGTGCCAGCAAGGTGGCAGGGGGCAACGAGCAGTACTTC

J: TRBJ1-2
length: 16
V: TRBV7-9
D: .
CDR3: CASSLRAGGGNGGYTF
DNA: TGTGCCAGCAGTCTTCGCGCGGGCGGCGGCAATGGTGGCTACACCTTC

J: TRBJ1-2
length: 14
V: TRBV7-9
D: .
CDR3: CASSLEGTTKGYTF
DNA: TGTGCCAGCAGCTTAGAAGGGACTACCAAAGGCTACACCTTC

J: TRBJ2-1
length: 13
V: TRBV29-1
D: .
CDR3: CSVATSRNNEQFF
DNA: TGCAGCGTTGCAACTAGCCGAAACAATGAGCAGTTCTTC

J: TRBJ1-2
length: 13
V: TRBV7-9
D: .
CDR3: CASSLSRDYGYTF
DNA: TGTGCCAGCAGCTTAAGCAGGGACTATGGCTACACCTTC

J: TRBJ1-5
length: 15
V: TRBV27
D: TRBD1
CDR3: CASSLGTGRNQPQHF
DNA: TGTGCCAGCAGTTTAGGGACAGGGCGAAATCAGCCCCAGCATTTT

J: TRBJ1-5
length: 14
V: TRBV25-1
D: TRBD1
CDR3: CASSAGTGNQPQHF
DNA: TGTGCCAGCAGTGCCGGGACAGGCAATCAGCCCCAGCATTTT

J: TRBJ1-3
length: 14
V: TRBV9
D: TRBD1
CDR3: CASSVSTGVNTIYF
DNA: TGTGCCAGCAGCGTCTCGACAGGGGTGAACACCATATATTTT

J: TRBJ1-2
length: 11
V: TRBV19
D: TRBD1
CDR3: CASWNRGGYTF
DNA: TGTGCCAGCTGGAACAGGGGTGGCTACACCTTC

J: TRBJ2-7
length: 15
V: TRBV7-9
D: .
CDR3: CASSLFGTVSYEQYF
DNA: TGTGCCAGCAGCTTATTTGGGACTGTCTCCTACGAGCAGTACTTC

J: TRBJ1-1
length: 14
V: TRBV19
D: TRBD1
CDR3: CASSMDRMNTEAFF
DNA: TGTGCCAGTAGTATGGACAGGATGAACACTGAAGCTTTCTTT

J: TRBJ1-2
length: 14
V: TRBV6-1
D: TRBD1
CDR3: CASSEGTGAYGYTF
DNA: TGTGCCAGCAGTGAAGGGACAGGGGCCTATGGCTACACCTTC

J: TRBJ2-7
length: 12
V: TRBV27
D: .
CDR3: CASRHSGYEQYF
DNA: TGTGCCAGCAGGCATTCAGGGTACGAGCAGTACTTC

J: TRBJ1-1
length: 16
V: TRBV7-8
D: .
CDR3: CASSLGQFEVNTEAFF
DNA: TGTGCCAGCAGCTTAGGCCAGTTTGAGGTGAACACTGAAGCTTTCTTT